This T cell receptor (beta chain) derives from a study of blood T cell repertoires in COVID-19. The V gene end was trimmed by 7 bases and the J gene end by 5 bases; junction bases not matched to a gene: 6. CDR1 and CDR2 (germline): KGHDR, SFDVKD. The CDR3 sequence is 14 residues long. The method was immunoSEQ multiplex PCR; TCRdb's version includes in-frame clones alone and lacks a portion of them. The profile shows around 30,000 clones, around 80% of them singletons. Sequencing was carried out using peripheral blood. The source is a human donor in a cohort sampled during active COVID-19. The rearrangement uses TRBV24-1 and TRBJ2-3, with TRBD1 matching 9 bases. The DNA of the CDR3 is TGTGCCACCAGCACAGGGGGCACACGAGATACGCAGTATTTT. This codes for CATSTGGTRDTQYF.